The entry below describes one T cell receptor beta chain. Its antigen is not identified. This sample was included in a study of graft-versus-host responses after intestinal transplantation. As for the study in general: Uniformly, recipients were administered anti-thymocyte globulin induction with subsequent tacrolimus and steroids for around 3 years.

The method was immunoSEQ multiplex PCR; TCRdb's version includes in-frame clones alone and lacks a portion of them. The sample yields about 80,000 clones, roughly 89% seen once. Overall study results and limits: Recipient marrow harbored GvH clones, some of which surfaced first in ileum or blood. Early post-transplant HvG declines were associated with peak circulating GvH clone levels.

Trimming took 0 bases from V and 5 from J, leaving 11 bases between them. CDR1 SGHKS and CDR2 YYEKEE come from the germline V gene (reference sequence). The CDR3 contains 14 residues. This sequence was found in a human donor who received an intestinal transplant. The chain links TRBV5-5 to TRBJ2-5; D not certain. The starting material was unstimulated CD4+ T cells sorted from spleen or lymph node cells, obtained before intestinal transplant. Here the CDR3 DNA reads TGTGCCAGCAGCTTGGGGTGGGCAGCCGAGACCCAGTACTTC. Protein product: CASSLGWAAETQYF.